This TCR beta chain was identified during a study of T cell responses to AZD1222 COVID-19 vaccine. Across the study: Pooling of second doses given at about 4 or about 12 weeks was done. General study results and limits: Spike-specific TCR breadth rose after two AZD1222 doses, and depth rose as well. As reported, nearly half of all spike-specific TCRs target variant regions that are unmutated. At baseline, seropositivity was found in only a handful of AZD1222 recipients.

Comments on this clone: The antigen is undetermined.

V was clipped by 5 bases and J by 5 bases; unmatched bases: 7. The CDR3 has 15 residues. Germline values: CDR1 SEHNR, CDR2 FQNEAQ (reference sequence). Here immunoSEQ multiplex PCR was the method, and the copy in TCRdb shows in-frame clones only, minus some. Among some 180,000 clones, 85% to 95% were seen once, and the ten largest hold approximately 1.4%. The clonotype was recovered from an adult in good health. The chain employs TRBV7-9 and TRBJ1-5; 9 bases align to TRBD1. Specimen: peripheral blood, collected on day 0 of AZD1222 vaccination. The CDR3 nucleotides are TGTGCCAGCAGCCCGGACAGGGGATTCGATCAGCCCCAGCATTTT. Translated, it gives CASSPDRGFDQPQHF.